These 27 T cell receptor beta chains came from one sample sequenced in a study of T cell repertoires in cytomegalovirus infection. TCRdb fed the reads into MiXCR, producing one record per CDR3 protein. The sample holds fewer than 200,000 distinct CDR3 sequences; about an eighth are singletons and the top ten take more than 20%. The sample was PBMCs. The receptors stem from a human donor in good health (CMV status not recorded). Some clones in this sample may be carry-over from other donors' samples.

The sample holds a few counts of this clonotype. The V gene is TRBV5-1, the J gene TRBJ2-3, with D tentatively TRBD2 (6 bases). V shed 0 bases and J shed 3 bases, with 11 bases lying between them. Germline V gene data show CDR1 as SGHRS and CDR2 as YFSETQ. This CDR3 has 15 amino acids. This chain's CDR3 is CASSLDGRGTDTQYF. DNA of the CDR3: TGCGCCAGCAGCTTGGACGGGCGGGGAACAGATACGCAGTATTTT.

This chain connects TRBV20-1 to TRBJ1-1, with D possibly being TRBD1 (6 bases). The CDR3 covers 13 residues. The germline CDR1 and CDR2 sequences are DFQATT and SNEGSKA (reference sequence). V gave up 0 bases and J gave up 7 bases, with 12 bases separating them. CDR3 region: CSARDGRGFEAFF. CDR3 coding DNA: TGCAGTGCTAGAGACGGAAGGGGGTTTGAAGCTTTCTTT.

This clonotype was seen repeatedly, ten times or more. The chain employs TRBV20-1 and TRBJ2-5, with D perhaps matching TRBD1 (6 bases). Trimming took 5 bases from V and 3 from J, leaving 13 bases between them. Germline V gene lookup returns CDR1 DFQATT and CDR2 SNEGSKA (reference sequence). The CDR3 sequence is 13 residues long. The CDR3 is CSAPTGTKETQYF. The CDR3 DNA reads TGCAGTGCTCCGACAGGTACAAAAGAGACCCAGTACTTC.

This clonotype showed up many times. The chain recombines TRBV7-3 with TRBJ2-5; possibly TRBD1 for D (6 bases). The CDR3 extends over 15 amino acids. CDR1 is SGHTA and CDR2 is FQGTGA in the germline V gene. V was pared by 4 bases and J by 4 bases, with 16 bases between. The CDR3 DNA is TGTGCCAGCAGCTCCGGGGACAAGCTGGGAGAGACCCAGTACTTC. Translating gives CASSSGDKLGETQYF.

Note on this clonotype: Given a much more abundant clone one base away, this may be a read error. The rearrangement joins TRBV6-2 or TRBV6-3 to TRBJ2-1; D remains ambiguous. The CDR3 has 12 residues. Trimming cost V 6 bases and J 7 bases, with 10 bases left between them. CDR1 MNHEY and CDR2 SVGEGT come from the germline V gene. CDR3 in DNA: TGTGCCAGCAGCCTCTTCCGGAATGAGCAGTTCTTC. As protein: CASSLFRNEQFF.

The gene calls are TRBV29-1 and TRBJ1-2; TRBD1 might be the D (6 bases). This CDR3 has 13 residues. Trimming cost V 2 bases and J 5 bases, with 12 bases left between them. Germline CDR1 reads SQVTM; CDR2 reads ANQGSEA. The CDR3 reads CSVEIGQRYGYTF. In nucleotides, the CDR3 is TGCAGCGTTGAAATAGGACAGAGATATGGCTACACCTTC. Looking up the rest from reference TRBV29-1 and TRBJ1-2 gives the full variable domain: SAVISQKPSRDICQRGTSLTIQCQVDSQVTMMFWYRQQPGQSLTLIATANQGSEATYESGFVIDKFPISRPNLTFSTLTVSNMSPEDSSIYLCSVEIGQRYGYTFGSGTRLTVV.

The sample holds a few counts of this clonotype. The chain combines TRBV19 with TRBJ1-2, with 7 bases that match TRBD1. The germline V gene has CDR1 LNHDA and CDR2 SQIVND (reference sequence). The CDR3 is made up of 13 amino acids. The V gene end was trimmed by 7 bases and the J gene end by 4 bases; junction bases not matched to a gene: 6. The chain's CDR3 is CASTATGIYGYTF. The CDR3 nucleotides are TGTGCCAGTACCGCGACAGGGATCTATGGCTACACCTTC.

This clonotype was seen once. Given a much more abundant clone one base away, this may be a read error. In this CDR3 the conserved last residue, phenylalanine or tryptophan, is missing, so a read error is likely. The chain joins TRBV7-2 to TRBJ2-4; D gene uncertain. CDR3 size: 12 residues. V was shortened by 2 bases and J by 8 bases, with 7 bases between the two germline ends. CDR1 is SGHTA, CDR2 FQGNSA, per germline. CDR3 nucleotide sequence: TGTGCCAGCAGCTTAAGACCAGACATTCAGTACTTA. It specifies CASSLRPDIQYL.

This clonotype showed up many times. The CDR3, as DNA: TGTGCCAGCAGCCCAACCGGGGAGGGGGCCGGTGCAGATACGCAGTATTTT. Translated: CASSPTGEGAGADTQYF. The chain links TRBV7-3 to TRBJ2-3; D is perhaps TRBD1 or TRBD2 (7 bases each). V was cut by 5 bases and J by 4 bases, with 22 bases left in between. The V gene's germline CDR1 is SGHTA and CDR2 FQGTGA. The CDR3 consists of 17 residues.

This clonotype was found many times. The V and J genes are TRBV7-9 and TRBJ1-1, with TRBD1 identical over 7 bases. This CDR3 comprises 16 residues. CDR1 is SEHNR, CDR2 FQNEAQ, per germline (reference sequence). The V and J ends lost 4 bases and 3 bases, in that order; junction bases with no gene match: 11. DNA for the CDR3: TGTGCCAGCAGCTCCAGGGGGGTTGCGGAGTACACTGAAGCTTTCTTT. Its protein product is CASSSRGVAEYTEAFF.

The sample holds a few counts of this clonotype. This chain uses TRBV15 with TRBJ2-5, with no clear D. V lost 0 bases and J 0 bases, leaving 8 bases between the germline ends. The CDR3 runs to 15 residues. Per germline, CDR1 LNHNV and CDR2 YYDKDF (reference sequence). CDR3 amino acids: CATSRDDNYQETQYF. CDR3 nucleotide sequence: TGTGCCACCAGCAGAGATGATAACTACCAAGAGACCCAGTACTTC.

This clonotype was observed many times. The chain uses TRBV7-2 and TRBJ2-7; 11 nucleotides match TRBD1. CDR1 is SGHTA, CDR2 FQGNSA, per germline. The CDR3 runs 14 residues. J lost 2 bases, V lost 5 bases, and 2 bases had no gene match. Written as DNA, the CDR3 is TGTGCCAGCAGCATGGGACAGGGGGCCTACGAGCAGTACTTC. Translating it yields CASSMGQGAYEQYF.

The DNA of the CDR3 is TGCGCCAGCAGCCAAGAGTTCCAGTCGGCCTACGAGCAGTACTTC. Translation: CASSQEFQSAYEQYF. The gene calls are TRBV4-1 and TRBJ2-7; D uncertain. Germline V CDR1 and CDR2: MGHRA, YSYEKL. The CDR3 is 15 amino acids. Trimming shortened V by 0 bases and J by 2 bases, and 11 bases separated the two germline ends.

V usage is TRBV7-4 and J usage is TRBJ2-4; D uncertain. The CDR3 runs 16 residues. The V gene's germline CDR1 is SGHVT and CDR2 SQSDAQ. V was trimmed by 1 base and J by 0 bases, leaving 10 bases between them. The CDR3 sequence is CASSLDPLLAKNIQYF. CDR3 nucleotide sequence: TGTGCCAGCAGCTTAGACCCCTTACTAGCCAAAAACATTCAGTACTTC.

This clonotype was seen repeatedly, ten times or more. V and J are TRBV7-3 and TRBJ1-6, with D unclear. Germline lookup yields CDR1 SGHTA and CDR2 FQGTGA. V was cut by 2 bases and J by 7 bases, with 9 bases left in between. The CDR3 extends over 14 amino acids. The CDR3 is CASSLEGSNSPLHF. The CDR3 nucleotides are TGTGCCAGCAGCTTAGAGGGATCAAATTCACCCCTCCACTTT.

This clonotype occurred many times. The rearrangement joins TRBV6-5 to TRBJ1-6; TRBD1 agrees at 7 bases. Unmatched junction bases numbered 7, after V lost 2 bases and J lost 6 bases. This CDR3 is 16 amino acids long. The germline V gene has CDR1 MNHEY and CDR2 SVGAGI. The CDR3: CASSYGQGGPNSPLHF. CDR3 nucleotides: TGTGCCAGCAGTTACGGTCAGGGGGGTCCTAATTCACCCCTCCACTTT.

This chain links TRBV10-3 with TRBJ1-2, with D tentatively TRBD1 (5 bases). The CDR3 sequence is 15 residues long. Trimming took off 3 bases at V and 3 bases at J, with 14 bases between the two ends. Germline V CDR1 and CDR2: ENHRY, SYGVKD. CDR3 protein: CAISDPTETDYGYTF. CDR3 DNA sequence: TGTGCCATCAGTGATCCGACAGAGACAGACTATGGCTACACCTTC.

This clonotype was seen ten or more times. CDR3: CASSHPRQMQRRPPNYGYTF. The CDR3 DNA follows: TGTGCCAGCAGCCATCCGCGACAGATGCAAAGGAGGCCCCCTAACTATGGCTACACCTTC. V gene TRBV7-2 combines with J gene TRBJ1-2, with D tentatively TRBD1 (5 bases). CDR1 SGHTA and CDR2 FQGNSA come from the germline V gene. V was cut by 5 bases and J by 0 bases, with 28 bases left in between. CDR3 size: 20 residues. Looking up the rest from reference TRBV7-2 and TRBJ1-2 gives the full variable domain: GAGVSQSPSNKVTEKGKDVELRCDPISGHTALYWYRQSLGQGLEFLIYFQGNSAPDKSGLPSDRFSAERTGGSVSTLTIQRTQQEDSAVYLCASSHPRQMQRRPPNYGYTFGSGTRLTVV.

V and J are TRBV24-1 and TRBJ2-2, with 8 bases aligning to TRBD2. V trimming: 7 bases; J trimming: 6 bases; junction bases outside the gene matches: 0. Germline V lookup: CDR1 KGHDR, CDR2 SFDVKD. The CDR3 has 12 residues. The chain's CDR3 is CATRTSAGELFF. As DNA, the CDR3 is TGTGCCACCAGGACTAGCGCCGGGGAGCTGTTTTTT.

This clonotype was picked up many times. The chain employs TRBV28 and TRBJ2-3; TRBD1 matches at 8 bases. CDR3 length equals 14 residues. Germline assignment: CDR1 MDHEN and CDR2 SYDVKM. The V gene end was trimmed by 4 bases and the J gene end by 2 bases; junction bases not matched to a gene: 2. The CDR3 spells CASSSDRDTDTQYF. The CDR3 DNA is TGTGCCAGCAGTTCGGACAGGGACACAGATACGCAGTATTTT.

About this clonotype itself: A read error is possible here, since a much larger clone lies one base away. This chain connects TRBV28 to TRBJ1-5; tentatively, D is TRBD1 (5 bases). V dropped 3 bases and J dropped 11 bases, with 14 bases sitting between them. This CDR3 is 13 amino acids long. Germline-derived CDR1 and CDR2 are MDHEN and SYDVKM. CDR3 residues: CASSFQLQEAQHF. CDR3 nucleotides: TGTGCCAGCAGTTTTCAACTACAGGAGGCCCAGCATTTT.

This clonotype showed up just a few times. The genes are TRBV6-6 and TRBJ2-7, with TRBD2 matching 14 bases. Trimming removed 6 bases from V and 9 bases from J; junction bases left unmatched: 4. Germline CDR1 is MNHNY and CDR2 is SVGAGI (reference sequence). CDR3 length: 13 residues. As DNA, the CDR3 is TGTGCCAGCAGGGGGACTAGCGGGAGACTGCAGTACTTC. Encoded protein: CASRGTSGRLQYF.

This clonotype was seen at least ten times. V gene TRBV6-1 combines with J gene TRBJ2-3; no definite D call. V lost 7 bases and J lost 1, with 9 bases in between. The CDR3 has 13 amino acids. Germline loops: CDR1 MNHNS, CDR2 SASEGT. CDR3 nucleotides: TGTGCCAGCATGCGTTCGCGCACAGATACGCAGTATTTT. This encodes CASMRSRTDTQYF.

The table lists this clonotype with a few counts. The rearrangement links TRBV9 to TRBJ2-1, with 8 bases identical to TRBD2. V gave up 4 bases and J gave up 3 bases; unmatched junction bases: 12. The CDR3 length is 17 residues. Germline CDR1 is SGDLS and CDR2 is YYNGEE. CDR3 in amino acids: CASSTPRSGGHYNEQFF. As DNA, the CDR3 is TGTGCCAGCAGCACCCCTAGAAGCGGGGGCCACTACAATGAGCAGTTCTTC.

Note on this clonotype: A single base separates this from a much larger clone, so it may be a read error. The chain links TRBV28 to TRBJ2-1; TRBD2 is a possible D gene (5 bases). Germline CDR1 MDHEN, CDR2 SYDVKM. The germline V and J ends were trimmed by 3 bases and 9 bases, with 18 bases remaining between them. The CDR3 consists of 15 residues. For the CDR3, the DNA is TGTGCCAGCAGTTTCCCAGCGGAAGGCTCGGGTGAGCAGTTCTTC. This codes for CASSFPAEGSGEQFF.

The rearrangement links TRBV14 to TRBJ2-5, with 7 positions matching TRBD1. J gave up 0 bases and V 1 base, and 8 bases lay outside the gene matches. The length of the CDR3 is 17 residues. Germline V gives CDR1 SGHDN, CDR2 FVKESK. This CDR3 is CASSQGPGQPDQETQYF. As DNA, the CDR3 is TGTGCCAGCAGCCAAGGACCGGGACAGCCTGACCAAGAGACCCAGTACTTC.

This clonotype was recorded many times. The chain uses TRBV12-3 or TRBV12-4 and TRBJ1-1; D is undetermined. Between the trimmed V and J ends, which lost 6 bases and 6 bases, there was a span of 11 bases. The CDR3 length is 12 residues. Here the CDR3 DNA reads TGTGCCAGCAGGACCTTGGATGCTGAAGCTTTCTTT. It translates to CASRTLDAEAFF.